These T cell receptor beta chains were read from a single sample in a study of CD8+ T cells in alopecia areata. The table came from immunoSEQ multiplex PCR; TCRdb's copy has only in-frame clones and leaves some out. The sample has more than 150,000 clones, about half seen once. This specimen was CD8+ T cells sorted from blood, taken between weeks 51 and 52, from a patient treated with tofacitinib. The receptors here all came from a human donor with alopecia areata. Both conserved end residues are part of each CDR3. The order of the fields is clone size, J gene, V gene, CDR3 protein. Rows give clone size only sometimes, using once, few, many, or a class for an expanded clone.

>NA|TRBJ1-5|TRBV4-3
CASSLRDGLNQPQHF
>NA|TRBJ1-1|TRBV29-1
CSVEGPENTEAFF
>once|TRBJ2-7|TRBV6-1
CASSERDISYEQYF
>NA|TRBJ2-6|TRBV6-5
CASSYSPGSGANVLTF
>NA|TRBJ2-5|TRBV21-1
CATRRGRETQYF
>NA|TRBJ2-2|TRBV15
CATSRERRPNTGELFF
>NA|TRBJ1-5|TRBV6-5
CASSYGTGDQPQHF
>few|TRBJ2-1|TRBV6-4
CASSPEGGSYNEQFF
>NA|TRBJ2-1|TRBV6-5
CASSYPTGGNEQFF
>NA|TRBJ2-7|TRBV2
CASRESAGGEQYF
>NA|TRBJ2-5|TRBV18
CASSRGGEETQYF
>NA|TRBJ2-7|TRBV7-8
CASSLTDYEQYF
>few|TRBJ2-5|TRBV30
CAWSVRGASQETQYF
>NA|TRBJ1-1|TRBV14
CASTQGKAEAFF
>few|TRBJ2-3|TRBV29-1
CSDGETGDTDTQYF
>NA|TRBJ1-5|TRBV5-6
CASSLSDSNQPQHF
>few|TRBJ2-3|TRBV4-3
CASSQELADTQYF
>NA|TRBJ2-5|TRBV6-5
CASSYIGVGETQYF
>many|TRBJ2-7|TRBV4-1
CASSQEPGQGGNEQYF
>NA|TRBJ2-3|TRBV5-1
CASFPGTRITDTQYF
>few|TRBJ1-3|TRBV5-4
CASSLTGAENTIYF
>few|TRBJ1-6|TRBV30
CAWSPDSPHNSPLHF
>few|TRBJ2-5|TRBV7-2
CASSSEGAGGPYQETQYF
>NA|TRBJ2-3|TRBV27
CASRDGTPSTDTQYF
>NA|TRBJ1-5|TRBV30
CACSDSSNQPQHF
>NA|TRBJ1-2|TRBV30
CAWGDLGPYGYTF